This passage covers 5 T cell receptor beta chains from one sample sequenced in a study of cytomegalovirus exposure and HLA in healthy donors. The PCR ran on 60 Vbeta and 13 Jbeta primers. TCRdb's table, derived via immunoSEQ multiplex PCR, lists solely in-frame clones and lacks some. The repertoire holds about 140,000 clones, with roughly 79% as singletons. Sequencing was performed on PBMCs. The source is a man younger than 35 in good health and CMV-seronegative.

V and J are TRBV11-2 and TRBJ1-1, with unresolved D. The CDR3 spans 17 residues. Per germline, CDR1 SGHAT and CDR2 FQNNGV. Trimming removed 0 bases from V and 4 bases from J, with 18 bases in between. CDR3 sequence (DNA): TGTGCCAGCAGCTTAGATCATCCATCCACACGGGGCACTGAAGCTTTCTTT. Translation gives CASSLDHPSTRGTEAFF.

The chain combines TRBV4-2 with TRBJ1-1, with 7 bases identical to TRBD1. The length of the CDR3 is 17 residues. CDR1 LGHNA and CDR2 YNFKEQ come from the germline V gene. V lost 2 bases to trimming and J lost 1 base; unmatched junction nucleotides: 10. The CDR3 DNA reads TGTGCCAGCAGCCAAAAAACCGCCGGGACAGCGAACACTGAAGCTTTCTTT. As protein: CASSQKTAGTANTEAFF.

The chain is built from TRBV7-6 and TRBJ2-1; 8 bases match TRBD1. Losses at the gene ends were 5 bases for V and 8 bases for J; bases not matched to a gene: 11. CDR3 size: 15 residues. Per germline, CDR1 SGHVS and CDR2 FNYEAQ. CDR3 sequence (DNA): TGTGCCAGCAGCCACCTGGTCGACAGGGGCGATGAGCAGTTCTTC. This sequence encodes CASSHLVDRGDEQFF.

CDR3 nucleotide sequence: TGTGCCAGCAGTGTCGGGACAGGGGTTTTGTTAGCTGAAGCTTTCTTT. This codes for CASSVGTGVLLAEAFF. The gene calls are TRBV2 and TRBJ1-1; 10 bases are a match to TRBD1. Germline CDR1 SNHLY, CDR2 FYNNEI. The J segment lost 6 bases and the V segment lost 4 bases, leaving 11 bases of the junction unmatched. The CDR3 is 16 amino acids.

The chain is built from TRBV14 and TRBJ1-6; possible D gene TRBD1, 5 bases. This CDR3 has 13 residues. CDR1 and CDR2 from the germline V gene are SGHDN and FVKESK. Deletions cut 4 bases from V and 9 bases from J, with 10 bases between. CDR3 nucleotides: TGTGCCAGCAGCCCCCGGGGGGGTTCACCCCTCCACTTT. Translating it yields CASSPRGGSPLHF.